This T cell receptor (beta chain) emerged from a study of cytomegalovirus exposure and HLA in healthy donors. CDR1 SGHTA and CDR2 FQGNSA come from the germline V gene. This CDR3 is built from 14 residues. Trimming removed 3 bases from V and 2 bases from J, with 9 bases in between. Primers: 60 Vbeta forward and 13 Jbeta reverse. Original methodology: About 10 million of about 80 million unique TCR beta chains were shared, per a later count. The method was immunoSEQ multiplex PCR; TCRdb's version includes in-frame clones alone and lacks a portion of them. From that table come the V and J calls and clone size; the DNA was used to work out D and trimming. The repertoire holds about 69,000 clones, with 76% as singletons. Regarding this clone: Its specificity is unknown.

Study-level findings and limits: Investigators reported over 150 TCR beta chains as tied to cytomegalovirus. Testing in vitro showed a few CMV-associated chains specific for CMV antigens.

The sequenced sample was PBMCs. This TCR came from a man younger than 30 in good health and CMV-seronegative. V usage is TRBV7-2 and J usage is TRBJ2-3; tentatively, D is TRBD2 (6 bases). As DNA, the CDR3 is TGTGCCAGCAGCTTGGGACTTCCCACAGATACGCAGTATTTT. Translation: CASSLGLPTDTQYF.